The clone carrying this TCR beta chain came up a few times. The record originates from a study of T cells in Graves' hyperthyroidism and ophthalmopathy. Amplification of TCR beta CDR3 regions was performed using RNA transcripts as template. TCR CDR3 underwent first-round RT-PCR with the HTBI primer set. TCRdb reanalysed the multiplex PCR reads using MiXCR and keeps one entry per CDR3 protein. This sample yields about 640,000 distinct CDR3 sequences, of which less than 25% are seen a single time; 34% belongs to the top ten. The specimen was blood. This clonotype was obtained from a man younger than 40 with Graves' ophthalmopathy.

The CDR3 region is CASNGQGTYEQYF. The CDR3 nucleotides are TGTGCCAGCAACGGACAGGGGACGTACGAGCAGTACTTC. V gene TRBV11-2 combines with J gene TRBJ2-7; 9 positions match TRBD1. CDR3 length equals 13 residues. V lost 7 bases and J lost 4; bases outside the gene matches: 5. CDR1 is SGHAT, CDR2 FQNNGV, per germline.